This entry concerns a single TCR beta chain. This sample stems from a study of shared T cell receptors in the human thymus. The V and J ends lost 2 bases and 8 bases respectively, with 18 bases between them. The CDR3 has 15 amino acids. Germline V gives CDR1 MNHEY, CDR2 SVGAGI. Clones were sequenced by immunoSEQ multiplex PCR, and TCRdb holds only the in-frame ones, with some missing. The sample lists hundreds of thousands of clones; around 87% were seen once. These data were likewise used in another study, on human thymus T cells. That work adds: The source of the thymus tissue was resections taken during corrective heart surgery. Biased V and J segment usage appeared in thymus and peripheral blood.

The sample was thymocytes. This sequence originates from a boy in the first two years of life with a congenital heart defect. The V gene is TRBV6-5, the J gene TRBJ1-2; D gene ambiguous. CDR3 nucleotide sequence: TGTGCCAGCAGTTACGAGCAGGCCCTCCCTTGGGGCTACACCTTC. Translated: CASSYEQALPWGYTF.